Below, one T cell receptor beta chain is given with its context. Its antigen is unknown. With 60 Vbeta and 13 Jbeta primers, the PCR was carried out. TCRdb's copy holds only in-frame clones and misses some; the assay was immunoSEQ multiplex PCR. The sample has roughly 48,000 clones, approximately 73% seen once. These data originate in a study of cytomegalovirus exposure and HLA in healthy donors. Study-level points and caveats: The study listed roughly 160 cytomegalovirus-associated TCR beta chains. It was reported that the classifier diagnosed cytomegalovirus status with high specificity and sensitivity in both the original and validation cohorts. Per a later analysis, roughly 17,000 TCR beta sequences showed association with HLA alleles at 0.05 false discovery rate.

This CDR3 spans 13 amino acids. CDR1 SQVTM and CDR2 ANQGSEA come from the germline V gene. The V gene end was trimmed by 2 bases and the J gene end by 5 bases; junction bases not matched to a gene: 2. Each of the donors was a healthy bone marrow donor. Sequenced: PBMCs. The chain links TRBV29-1 to TRBJ1-2; 10 bases line up with TRBD1. This receptor was taken from a man younger than 35 in good health and CMV-seronegative. CDR3 in DNA: TGCAGCGTTGAACTGGGACAGGGGTATGGCTACACCTTC. It codes for CSVELGQGYGYTF.